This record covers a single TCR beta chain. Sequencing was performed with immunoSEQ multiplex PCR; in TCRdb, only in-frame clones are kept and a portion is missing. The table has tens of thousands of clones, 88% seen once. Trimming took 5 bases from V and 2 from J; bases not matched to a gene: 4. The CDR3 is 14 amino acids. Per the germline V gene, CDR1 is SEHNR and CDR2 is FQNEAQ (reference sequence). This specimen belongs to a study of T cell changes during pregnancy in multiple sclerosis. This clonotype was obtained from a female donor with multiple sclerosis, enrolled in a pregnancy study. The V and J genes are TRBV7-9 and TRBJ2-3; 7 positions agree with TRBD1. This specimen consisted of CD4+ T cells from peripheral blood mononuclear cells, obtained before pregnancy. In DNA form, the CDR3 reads TGTGCCAGCAGCAAGGGACAGAACACAGATACGCAGTATTTT. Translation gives CASSKGQNTDTQYF.